The rows below give T cell receptor beta chains drawn from one sample of a study of blood T cell repertoires in COVID-19. TCRdb keeps only in-frame clones here, not all; method: immunoSEQ multiplex PCR. This table holds a few hundred thousand clones, approximately 90% found once. Material: peripheral blood. Receptor source: a man aged 50 to 60 with acute or convalescent COVID-19. The CDR3 runs from the conserved cysteine through the conserved F or W. Fields, in order: D gene, J gene, V gene, clone size, CDR3 protein, CDR3 DNA. D genes are given only for firm matches. The listing skips clone size in some rows; elsewhere it reads once, few, many or a size class.

d_call: TRBD1; j_call: TRBJ1-5; v_call: TRBV6-1; clone_size: .; cdr3_aa: CASSEESGGGQPQHF; cdr3_nt: TGTGCCAGCAGTGAAGAGTCGGGAGGGGGCCAGCCCCAGCATTTT
d_call: .; j_call: TRBJ1-2; v_call: TRBV6-1; clone_size: .; cdr3_aa: CASSSRTAWGYTF; cdr3_nt: TGTGCCAGCAGTTCCAGGACAGCTTGGGGCTACACCTTC
d_call: TRBD2; j_call: TRBJ2-2; v_call: TRBV9; clone_size: .; cdr3_aa: CASSARAGANTGELFF; cdr3_nt: TGTGCCAGCAGCGCCCGAGCGGGGGCCAACACCGGGGAGCTGTTTTTT
d_call: .; j_call: TRBJ1-4; v_call: TRBV19; clone_size: .; cdr3_aa: CASSARGGPNEKLFF; cdr3_nt: TGTGCCAGTAGTGCCAGGGGTGGGCCTAATGAAAAACTGTTTTTT
d_call: .; j_call: TRBJ2-4; v_call: TRBV5-1; clone_size: .; cdr3_aa: CASTLNSGKNIQYF; cdr3_nt: TGCGCCAGCACCCTAAACTCGGGAAAAAACATTCAGTACTTC
d_call: .; j_call: TRBJ2-7; v_call: TRBV9; clone_size: .; cdr3_aa: CASSEGTPSYEQYF; cdr3_nt: TGTGCCAGCAGCGAGGGGACTCCCTCCTACGAGCAGTACTTC
d_call: TRBD1; j_call: TRBJ2-7; v_call: TRBV6-5; clone_size: .; cdr3_aa: CASTRGDRIAYEQYF; cdr3_nt: TGTGCCAGCACCCGCGGGGACAGGATAGCCTACGAGCAGTACTTC
d_call: TRBD1; j_call: TRBJ2-3; v_call: TRBV19; clone_size: .; cdr3_aa: CASSKLPGQSTDTQYF; cdr3_nt: TGTGCCAGTAGTAAGCTACCGGGACAGAGCACAGATACGCAGTATTTT
d_call: .; j_call: TRBJ2-2; v_call: TRBV3-1/TRBV3-2; clone_size: .; cdr3_aa: CASSQVRGGELFF; cdr3_nt: TGTGCCAGCAGCCAAGTTAGGGGCGGGGAGCTGTTTTTT
d_call: .; j_call: TRBJ1-3; v_call: TRBV7-9; clone_size: few; cdr3_aa: CASSLALQGNTIYF; cdr3_nt: TGTGCCAGCAGCTTAGCGCTGCAGGGAAACACCATATATTTT
d_call: TRBD1; j_call: TRBJ2-1; v_call: TRBV20-1; clone_size: .; cdr3_aa: CSASGDRGGNKQFF; cdr3_nt: TGCAGTGCTAGTGGGGACAGGGGAGGCAATAAGCAGTTCTTC
d_call: .; j_call: TRBJ2-7; v_call: TRBV10-2; clone_size: .; cdr3_aa: CASRSTRRDIVYEQYF; cdr3_nt: TGCGCCAGCAGGTCAACACGGAGGGATATCGTCTACGAGCAGTACTTC
d_call: TRBD1; j_call: TRBJ1-2; v_call: TRBV5-4; clone_size: .; cdr3_aa: CASRTRRDRQGYGYTF; cdr3_nt: TGTGCCAGCAGAACCCGTCGGGACAGGCAGGGCTATGGCTACACCTTC
d_call: TRBD1; j_call: TRBJ2-7; v_call: TRBV7-6; clone_size: .; cdr3_aa: CASSPAGTGASEQYF; cdr3_nt: TGTGCCAGCAGCCCCGCCGGGACAGGGGCTTCCGAGCAGTACTTC
d_call: TRBD1; j_call: TRBJ1-6; v_call: TRBV3-1/TRBV3-2; clone_size: .; cdr3_aa: CASSQENRGKVGNSPLHF; cdr3_nt: TGTGCCAGCAGCCAAGAAAACAGGGGGAAGGTCGGGAATTCACCCCTCCACTTT
d_call: TRBD1; j_call: TRBJ1-3; v_call: TRBV6-5; clone_size: .; cdr3_aa: CASTTGQLGNTIYF; cdr3_nt: TGTGCCAGCACGACAGGGCAATTAGGAAACACCATATATTTT
d_call: TRBD1; j_call: TRBJ1-1; v_call: TRBV2; clone_size: .; cdr3_aa: CASSHQRQGALDTEAFF; cdr3_nt: TGTGCCAGCAGTCACCAGCGACAGGGGGCGTTGGACACTGAAGCTTTCTTT
d_call: TRBD1; j_call: TRBJ1-2; v_call: TRBV7-9; clone_size: .; cdr3_aa: CASSRDSYGYTF; cdr3_nt: TGTGCCAGCAGCCGGGACAGCTATGGCTACACCTTC
d_call: TRBD1; j_call: TRBJ2-3; v_call: TRBV19; clone_size: .; cdr3_aa: CASSIDPDRGTQYF; cdr3_nt: TGTGCCAGTAGTATCGATCCCGACAGGGGTACGCAGTATTTT
d_call: TRBD2; j_call: TRBJ2-2; v_call: TRBV11-1; clone_size: .; cdr3_aa: CASSPGQRGTGELFF; cdr3_nt: TGTGCCAGCAGCCCGGGGCAGCGGGGTACCGGGGAGCTGTTTTTT
d_call: TRBD1; j_call: TRBJ2-7; v_call: TRBV6-1; clone_size: .; cdr3_aa: CASSEGQGARDEQYF; cdr3_nt: TGTGCCAGCAGTGAAGGACAGGGGGCGAGGGACGAGCAGTACTTC
d_call: TRBD1; j_call: TRBJ1-6; v_call: TRBV3-1/TRBV3-2; clone_size: .; cdr3_aa: CASSQQTGGPNSPLHF; cdr3_nt: TGTGCCAGCAGCCAACAGACAGGGGGCCCTAATTCACCCCTCCACTTT
d_call: .; j_call: TRBJ2-1; v_call: TRBV3-1/TRBV3-2; clone_size: .; cdr3_aa: CASSQAARGFNEQFF; cdr3_nt: TGTGCCAGCAGCCAAGCGGCAAGGGGGTTCAATGAGCAGTTCTTC
d_call: .; j_call: TRBJ2-1; v_call: TRBV2; clone_size: .; cdr3_aa: CASSEDNYNEQFF; cdr3_nt: TGTGCCAGCAGTGAAGACAATTACAATGAGCAGTTCTTC
d_call: .; j_call: TRBJ1-1; v_call: TRBV18; clone_size: .; cdr3_aa: CASSRDTNTEAFF; cdr3_nt: TGTGCCAGCTCACGGGACACGAACACTGAAGCTTTCTTT
d_call: .; j_call: TRBJ1-2; v_call: TRBV7-8; clone_size: .; cdr3_aa: CASSLVGGDYGYTF; cdr3_nt: TGTGCCAGCAGCTTAGTCGGGGGAGACTATGGCTACACCTTC
d_call: TRBD1; j_call: TRBJ1-6; v_call: TRBV9; clone_size: few; cdr3_aa: CASSPRDRNSPLHF; cdr3_nt: TGTGCCAGCAGCCCGCGGGACAGAAATTCACCCCTCCACTTT
d_call: .; j_call: TRBJ1-4; v_call: TRBV6-1; clone_size: .; cdr3_aa: CASSEDRVSNEKLFF; cdr3_nt: TGTGCCAGCAGTGAAGATCGGGTTTCTAATGAAAAACTGTTTTTT
d_call: TRBD1; j_call: TRBJ2-5; v_call: TRBV5-1; clone_size: few; cdr3_aa: CASSLYGTGQETQYF; cdr3_nt: TGCGCCAGCAGCTTGTATGGGACAGGGCAAGAGACCCAGTACTTC
d_call: TRBD2; j_call: TRBJ2-1; v_call: TRBV5-1; clone_size: .; cdr3_aa: CASSLGTPGLEGNEQFF; cdr3_nt: TGCGCCAGCAGCTTGGGGACACCGGGACTAGAAGGGAATGAGCAGTTCTTC
d_call: .; j_call: TRBJ2-6; v_call: TRBV7-6; clone_size: .; cdr3_aa: CASSLEGISGANVLTF; cdr3_nt: TGTGCCAGCAGCTTAGAGGGGATCTCTGGGGCCAACGTCCTGACTTTC
d_call: TRBD1; j_call: TRBJ1-4; v_call: TRBV27; clone_size: .; cdr3_aa: CASSPWTGEDEKLFF; cdr3_nt: TGTGCCAGCAGTCCCTGGACAGGGGAGGATGAAAAACTGTTTTTT
d_call: .; j_call: TRBJ2-7; v_call: TRBV12-3/TRBV12-4; clone_size: .; cdr3_aa: CASGRDTYEQYF; cdr3_nt: TGTGCCAGCGGCAGAGACACCTACGAGCAGTACTTC
d_call: TRBD1; j_call: TRBJ1-2; v_call: TRBV6-5; clone_size: .; cdr3_aa: CASSSMTGGGYGYTF; cdr3_nt: TGTGCCAGCAGTTCCATGACAGGGGGCGGTTATGGCTACACCTTC
d_call: TRBD2; j_call: TRBJ2-3; v_call: TRBV11-2; clone_size: once; cdr3_aa: CASSMGLAGGADTQYF; cdr3_nt: TGTGCCAGCAGCATGGGACTAGCGGGGGGCGCAGATACGCAGTATTTT
d_call: .; j_call: TRBJ1-1; v_call: TRBV5-1; clone_size: once; cdr3_aa: CASSSGRNTEAFF; cdr3_nt: TGCGCCAGCAGCTCAGGCCGTAACACTGAAGCTTTCTTT
d_call: TRBD1; j_call: TRBJ1-5; v_call: TRBV5-6; clone_size: .; cdr3_aa: CASSFSGGASNQPQHF; cdr3_nt: TGTGCCAGCAGCTTTTCAGGGGGAGCTAGCAATCAGCCCCAGCATTTT
d_call: TRBD1; j_call: TRBJ2-7; v_call: TRBV4-1; clone_size: .; cdr3_aa: CASSQPGQGIEQYF; cdr3_nt: TGCGCCAGCAGCCAGCCGGGACAGGGCATCGAGCAGTACTTC
d_call: TRBD1; j_call: TRBJ1-3; v_call: TRBV10-3; clone_size: .; cdr3_aa: CAISESGTAKNTIYF; cdr3_nt: TGTGCCATCAGTGAGTCGGGGACAGCCAAGAATACCATATATTTT
d_call: TRBD1; j_call: TRBJ1-2; v_call: TRBV11-2; clone_size: .; cdr3_aa: CASSFPTGQGAHGYTF; cdr3_nt: TGTGCCAGCAGCTTCCCGACAGGGCAGGGGGCCCACGGCTACACCTTC
d_call: TRBD1; j_call: TRBJ2-2; v_call: TRBV4-1; clone_size: .; cdr3_aa: CASSKQGIGELFF; cdr3_nt: TGCGCCAGCAGCAAACAGGGGATCGGGGAGCTGTTTTTT
d_call: .; j_call: TRBJ2-7; v_call: TRBV5-1; clone_size: .; cdr3_aa: CASSLTVQGRYEQYF; cdr3_nt: TGCGCCAGCAGCTTGACAGTTCAGGGTCGGTACGAGCAGTACTTC
d_call: .; j_call: TRBJ1-1; v_call: TRBV19; clone_size: .; cdr3_aa: CASSIGGRLNTEAFF; cdr3_nt: TGTGCCAGTAGTATAGGTGGCAGATTGAACACTGAAGCTTTCTTT
d_call: TRBD2; j_call: TRBJ2-1; v_call: TRBV4-1; clone_size: .; cdr3_aa: CASSHQAGGPRGEQFF; cdr3_nt: TGCGCCAGCAGCCACCAAGCGGGGGGGCCGCGGGGTGAGCAGTTCTTC
d_call: .; j_call: TRBJ1-1; v_call: TRBV21-1; clone_size: many; cdr3_aa: CASSLTPGQGPESAMNTEAFF; cdr3_nt: TGTGCCAGCAGCTTAACTCCGGGACAGGGCCCCGAATCGGCCATGAACACTGAAGCTTTCTTT
d_call: TRBD1; j_call: TRBJ1-3; v_call: TRBV20-1; clone_size: few; cdr3_aa: CSASRDSVGNTIYF; cdr3_nt: TGCAGTGCTAGTAGGGACAGCGTTGGAAACACCATATATTTT